The rows below give T cell receptor beta chains drawn from one sample of a study of a mutant IDH1 vaccine in newly diagnosed glioma. Produced via immunoSEQ multiplex PCR; TCRdb's table is partial and in-frame only. Among 30,000 or so clones listed, around 79% were seen once. These TCRs are of unknown antigen specificity. The sequencing used PBMCs, collected from a glioma patient whose treatment included an IDH1 peptide vaccine. Receptors were obtained from a woman aged 25 to 39 with glioma. Some clones in this sample may be carry-over from other donors' samples. Each CDR3 is given with its conserved first and last residue. The order of the fields is D gene, clone size, V gene, J gene, CDR3 DNA, CDR3 protein. The D gene is left open where the match is weak. Size is stated for part of the rows, as once, few or many counts, or as a class when the clone is expanded.

TRBD1	.	TRBV27	TRBJ1-1	TGTGCCAGCAGTCCGGGACAGGGAAGGATGAACACTGAAGCTTTCTTT	CASSPGQGRMNTEAFF
.	.	TRBV11-2	TRBJ2-6	TGTGCCAGCAGCTTAGAGTGGGAGTGGGGGCTCTCTGGGGCCAACGTCCTGACTTTC	CASSLEWEWGLSGANVLTF
TRBD1	few	TRBV4-1	TRBJ1-5	TGCGCCAGCAGCCAAGTGAACAGGGGCCCCAATCAGCCCCAGCATTTT	CASSQVNRGPNQPQHF
.	.	TRBV5-4	TRBJ2-6	TGTGCCAGCAGCTTGGGGCGCCCTTCTGGGGCCAACGTCCTGACTTTC	CASSLGRPSGANVLTF
.	few	TRBV4-1	TRBJ2-7	TGCGCCAGCAGCCAAGGCGAGGGTCTCCTCTCCTACGAGCAGTACTTC	CASSQGEGLLSYEQYF
.	few	TRBV29-1	TRBJ2-7	TGCAGCCCTTCCACTAGGGGGGCGTACGAGCAGTACTTC	CSPSTRGAYEQYF
TRBD1	.	TRBV25-1	TRBJ1-6	TGTGCCAGCAGTGACGGACAGGCCCAGAGGAATTCACCCCTCCACTTT	CASSDGQAQRNSPLHF
.	.	TRBV27	TRBJ2-7	TGTGCCAGCAGTTCGGGACTAGACAGGGCAAGCGAGCAGTACTTC	CASSSGLDRASEQYF
.	once	TRBV11-1	TRBJ2-1	TGTGCCAGCAGCTATGGGACCGACAATGAGCAGTTCTTC	CASSYGTDNEQFF
.	.	TRBV5-4	TRBJ2-7	TGTGCCAGCAGCCATGGGACCTACGAGCAGTACTTC	CASSHGTYEQYF
.	.	TRBV1	TRBJ2-7	TGCACCAGCAGCACCCGGACTAGCGGTGCCTACGAGCAGTACTTC	CTSSTRTSGAYEQYF
TRBD2	.	TRBV19	TRBJ2-1	TGTGCCAGTAGTATAGAGGGAGGGGCCAATGAGCAGTTCTTC	CASSIEGGANEQFF
.	.	TRBV7-6	TRBJ2-5	TGTGCCAGCAGGGGTACACTGCCGGAAGAGACCCAGTACTTC	CASRGTLPEETQYF
.	.	TRBV12-5	TRBJ1-1	TGTGCTAGTGGTCTACACAGGGATTTGAACACTGAAGCTTTCTTT	CASGLHRDLNTEAFF
.	once	TRBV27	TRBJ1-5	TGTGCCAGCAGTTTATCTTCCCGCGCATTCTATAGCAATCAGCCCCAGCATTTT	CASSLSSRAFYSNQPQHF
TRBD1	.	TRBV11-2	TRBJ1-1	TGTGCCAGCAGCCGCACCGTGACAGGGACGAACACTGAAGCTTTCTTT	CASSRTVTGTNTEAFF
.	few	TRBV28	TRBJ2-7	TGTGCCAGCAGTGCCAACTACGAGCAGTACTTC	CASSANYEQYF
TRBD2	.	TRBV6-4	TRBJ2-1	TGTGCCAGCAGTGACTCAACTAGCGGGGCCAATGAGCAGTTCTTC	CASSDSTSGANEQFF
.	.	TRBV5-1	TRBJ2-2	TGCGCCAGCAGCTTCAACACCGGGGAGCTGTTTTTT	CASSFNTGELFF
TRBD2	.	TRBV11-2	TRBJ2-2	TGTGCCAGCAGCCTTCCGACTAGCGGCACCGGGGAGCTGTTTTTT	CASSLPTSGTGELFF
.	.	TRBV20-1	TRBJ2-7	TGCAGTGCTTCCGAAGCCGAGCAGTACTTC	CSASEAEQYF
TRBD1	.	TRBV10-3	TRBJ2-1	TGTGCCATCAGTCCGGGACAGGGGGCAAACAATGAGCAGTTCTTC	CAISPGQGANNEQFF
.	.	TRBV5-1	TRBJ2-7	TGCGCCAGCAGCTTACGGGGGCCGCCAGCCTACGAGCAGTACTTC	CASSLRGPPAYEQYF
TRBD1	.	TRBV5-1	TRBJ1-4	TGCGCCAGCAGCTTGGGACAGGGGTTTAATGAAAAACTGTTTTTT	CASSLGQGFNEKLFF
.	.	TRBV6-5	TRBJ1-1	TGTGCCAGCAACCTCGGGGGCTCCAACACTGAAGCTTTCTTT	CASNLGGSNTEAFF
.	.	TRBV30	TRBJ2-2	TGTGCCTGGAGTAGCCTAGCAGATAACACCGGGGAGCTGTTTTTT	CAWSSLADNTGELFF
TRBD2	.	TRBV2	TRBJ2-7	TGTGCCAGCACGAGCGGGACCGCCTACGAGCAGTACTTC	CASTSGTAYEQYF
TRBD1	few	TRBV6-5	TRBJ1-1	TGTGCCAGCAGCTTGGGACAGGGATTGACTGAAGCTTTCTTT	CASSLGQGLTEAFF
TRBD2	.	TRBV19	TRBJ2-7	TGTGCCAGTAGTATAAGAGCGGGAGGGTTCTACGAGCAGTACTTC	CASSIRAGGFYEQYF
.	few	TRBV30	TRBJ1-1	TGTGCCTGGGCCTCGGTAGAAGCTTTCTTT	CAWASVEAFF
TRBD1	.	TRBV5-6	TRBJ2-5	TGTGCCAGCAGCTTGGGGATGACAGGGGGACTCCAAGAGACCCAGTACTTC	CASSLGMTGGLQETQYF
TRBD1	.	TRBV7-2	TRBJ1-3	TGTGCCAGCAGCTCCAGGGGGGGAACTTTTGGAAACACCATATATTTT	CASSSRGGTFGNTIYF
.	few	TRBV19	TRBJ1-2	TGTGCCACTAGAGTCCAAGACCGAGGGAACTATGGCTACACCTTC	CATRVQDRGNYGYTF
.	.	TRBV4-1	TRBJ2-7	TGCGCCAGCGCTATAGGGGCCTCCTACGAGCAGTACTTC	CASAIGASYEQYF
.	once	TRBV6-6	TRBJ2-1	TGTGCCAGCACCGGCGTAAATGAGCAGTTCTTC	CASTGVNEQFF
.	few	TRBV5-5	TRBJ1-2	TGTGCCAGCTCAATGGGGCTAACTAACTATGGCTACACCTTC	CASSMGLTNYGYTF
.	.	TRBV10-3	TRBJ2-1	TGTGCCATCAGTGAGTCAATGCAGCGGAGTGACAATGAGCAGTTCTTC	CAISESMQRSDNEQFF
TRBD2	.	TRBV7-6	TRBJ2-2	TGTGCCAGCAGCTTATTGGGCGGGAGGGCGGCCGGGGAGCTGTTTTTT	CASSLLGGRAAGELFF
TRBD1	.	TRBV9	TRBJ2-3	TGTGCCAGCAGCTTGCGGACAGGGGATTTCGATACGCAGTATTTT	CASSLRTGDFDTQYF
.	once	TRBV6-1	TRBJ2-1	TGTGCCAGCAGTGAGCCGGGAGTATCGAATGAGCAGTTCTTC	CASSEPGVSNEQFF
.	.	TRBV10-1	TRBJ2-3	TGCGCCAGCAGTGAAATAGGGAGCACAGATACGCAGTATTTT	CASSEIGSTDTQYF
TRBD1	.	TRBV10-2	TRBJ1-5	TGCGCCAGCAGCTTGGACAGGGGGCTCGGTCAGCCCCAGCATTTT	CASSLDRGLGQPQHF
TRBD1	.	TRBV2	TRBJ2-7	TGTGCCAGTTCACAGGGGTCGAGCTCCTACGAGCAGTACTTC	CASSQGSSSYEQYF
.	.	TRBV15	TRBJ1-5	TGTGCCACCAGCAGAACGGGACGGAGGGGCGATCAGCCCCAGCATTTT	CATSRTGRRGDQPQHF
.	.	TRBV2	TRBJ2-5	TGTGCCAGCAAATGGGGGACCCAGTACTTC	CASKWGTQYF
.	.	TRBV29-1	TRBJ1-3	TGCAGCGTTGAAGCAGGCTCTGGAAACACCATATATTTT	CSVEAGSGNTIYF
TRBD1	.	TRBV2	TRBJ1-2	TGTGCCAGCAGTCCGGGACAGGGGGACTTCTATGGCTACACCTTC	CASSPGQGDFYGYTF
TRBD1	.	TRBV2	TRBJ1-4	TGTGCCAGCAGTGTGGGTAGGGGGCCGGTTAATGAAAAACTGTTTTTT	CASSVGRGPVNEKLFF
.	.	TRBV25-1	TRBJ2-1	TGTGCCAGCCACAACCAGGAGCAGGGGTACAATGAGCAGTTCTTC	CASHNQEQGYNEQFF
.	.	TRBV4-2	TRBJ1-5	TGTGCCAGCAGCCAAGAGTGGGGGGGCGGGGTTAATCAGCCCCAGCATTTT	CASSQEWGGGVNQPQHF
.	.	TRBV18	TRBJ1-4	TGTGCCAGCTCACCGGGGCAGGGGAGCGGAAAACTGTTTTTT	CASSPGQGSGKLFF
.	.	TRBV4-1	TRBJ2-2	TGCGCCAGCAGCCAAGGAACTTTGGGGCTCAACACCGGGGAGCTGTTTTTT	CASSQGTLGLNTGELFF
TRBD2	.	TRBV11-2	TRBJ2-1	TGTGCCAGCAGCTGGGGACTAGCGAATGAGCAGTTCTTC	CASSWGLANEQFF
TRBD2	.	TRBV30	TRBJ2-1	TGTGCCGGAGGGACTACCCCTGAGCAGTTCTTC	CAGGTTPEQFF
.	few	TRBV5-4	TRBJ2-5	TGTGCCAGCAGCTTGTTTGTGGGGTCGGAGACCCAGTACTTC	CASSLFVGSETQYF
.	once	TRBV4-1	TRBJ1-2	TGCGCCAGCAGCCAAGGGGTGAGGCGGGGGAGTGAGGATGGCTACACCTTC	CASSQGVRRGSEDGYTF
TRBD1	.	TRBV18	TRBJ1-2	TGTGCCAGCTCAGACCGGGACAGCGATCCTTGGGGTGGCTACACCTTC	CASSDRDSDPWGGYTF